The 2 T cell receptor beta chains below come from one sample, sequenced in a study of cytomegalovirus exposure and HLA in healthy donors. The data were produced by immunoSEQ multiplex PCR, yet TCRdb's version contains in-frame clones alone and is incomplete. The sample includes 150,000 to 200,000 clones, around nine tenths seen only once; the top ten take around 10%. Sequenced: PBMCs. Every receptor here comes from a woman aged 18 to 35 in good health and CMV-seropositive.

This chain joins TRBV6-1 and TRBJ2-7; 8 bases line up with TRBD2. This CDR3 has 15 residues. Germline CDR1 is MNHNS and CDR2 is SASEGT. With V trimmed by 1 base and J by 4 bases, 6 bases remained unmatched. The CDR3 reads CASSEGQREWYEQYF. The CDR3 nucleotides read TGTGCCAGCAGTGAAGGGCAGCGGGAGTGGTACGAGCAGTACTTC.

This chain links TRBV7-8 with TRBJ1-5; possibly TRBD1 for D (5 bases). The germline V gene encodes CDR1 SGHVS and CDR2 FQNEAQ. The length of the CDR3 is 14 residues. V was trimmed by 2 bases and J by 4 bases, leaving 9 bases between them. The CDR3 region is CASSLRQGNQPQHF. The CDR3 DNA follows: TGTGCCAGCAGCTTAAGGCAGGGAAATCAGCCCCAGCATTTT.